The next 27 T cell receptor beta chains were all read from a single sample in a study of T-cell memory formation after mild COVID-19. TCRdb independently ran MiXCR on the 5' RACE reads; one entry per CDR3 protein. The top ten hold around 43% of the sample, which has 100,000 to 130,000 distinct CDR3 sequences, around 14% seen once. Material: PBMCs or a T cell subset sorted from them (not recorded which). These receptors were obtained from a man aged 18 to 30 who had mild COVID-19 (a few samples of this study predate the infection). Cell type and time point are not known.

This clonotype was detected only a few times. The chain couples TRBV7-7 to TRBJ2-1; unclear D gene. Germline values: CDR1 SSHAT, CDR2 FNYEAQ (reference sequence). The CDR3 runs to 15 residues. The ends were cut back, 5 bases at V and 0 bases at J, with 11 bases in the middle. The CDR3 bases are TGTGCCAGCAGCGAGCAGGTCAGCTCCTACAATGAGCAGTTCTTC. As protein: CASSEQVSSYNEQFF. Together with reference TRBV7-7 and TRBJ2-1, the CDR3 gives the full variable domain: GAGVSQSPRYKVTKRGQDVTLRCDPISSHATLYWYQQALGQGPEFLTYFNYEAQPDKSGLPSDRFSAERPEGSISTLTIQRTEQRDSAMYRCASSEQVSSYNEQFFGPGTRLTVL.

This clonotype was seen only a few times. The rearrangement links TRBV14 to TRBJ1-4, with D possibly TRBD1 on 5 matching bases. The CDR3 totals 16 residues. V lost 2 bases and J lost 7, with 17 bases in between. Germline V gives CDR1 SGHDN, CDR2 FVKESK. This chain's CDR3 is CASSQNPGTQVEKLFF. CDR3 DNA sequence: TGTGCCAGCAGCCAAAACCCGGGGACCCAAGTTGAAAAACTGTTTTTT.

This rearrangement joins TRBV12-3 or TRBV12-4 to TRBJ2-5, with 8 bases identical to TRBD2. There are 15 residues in the CDR3. The V segment lost 1 base and the J segment 3 bases; nucleotides outside the gene matches: 4. CDR3 DNA: TGTGCCAGCAGTTTAGTGTCGACTAGCGAAGAGACCCAGTACTTC. Its protein product is CASSLVSTSEETQYF.

The chain employs TRBV5-5 and TRBJ2-3; D gene ambiguous. The CDR3 contains 13 residues. CDR1 and CDR2 from the germline V gene are SGHKS and YYEKEE (reference sequence). V shed 3 bases and J shed 3 bases, with 8 bases lying between them. DNA for the CDR3: TGTGCCAGCAGCTCCCAACATACAGATACGCAGTATTTT. Its translation is CASSSQHTDTQYF.

This clonotype was seen a handful of times. This chain uses TRBV20-1 with TRBJ2-7; 7 bases are a match to TRBD1. The CDR3 is 14 amino acids. The V and J ends lost 3 bases and 0 bases, in that order; junction bases with no gene match: 5. Germline CDR1 reads DFQATT; CDR2 reads SNEGSKA (reference sequence). The CDR3 sequence: CSARVRDSSYEQYV. The CDR3 DNA sequence: TGCAGTGCTAGGGTCAGGGACAGCTCCTACGAGCAGTACGTC.

This chain uses TRBV15 with TRBJ1-5; a weak D match, TRBD1 (5 bases). This CDR3 has 14 amino acids. CDR1 LNHNV and CDR2 YYDKDF come from the germline V gene (reference sequence). The V and J ends lost 5 bases and 1 base respectively, with 9 bases between them. In DNA, the CDR3 is TGTGCCACCAGCGAGACAGAGAGCAATCAGCCCCAGCATTTT. Encoded protein: CATSETESNQPQHF.

This clonotype was counted a few times. The chain links TRBV11-1 to TRBJ2-3; perhaps D is TRBD1 or TRBD2 (5 bases each). In germline, CDR1 is SGHAT, CDR2 FQDESV (reference sequence). The CDR3 loop spans 15 amino acids. V lost 1 base and J 0 bases, leaving 8 bases between the germline ends. The CDR3 coding sequence is TGTGCCAGCAGCTTAGGTGGGGGTAGCACAGATACGCAGTATTTT. Translating it yields CASSLGGGSTDTQYF. Looking up the rest from reference TRBV11-1 and TRBJ2-3 gives the full variable domain: EAEVAQSPRYKITEKSQAVAFWCDPISGHATLYWYRQILGQGPELLVQFQDESVVDDSQLPKDRFSAERLKGVDSTLKIQPAELGDSAMYLCASSLGGGSTDTQYFGPGTRLTVL.

This clonotype turned up a few times. V is TRBV7-9 and J is TRBJ2-7, with TRBD2 identical over 7 bases. Germline V gene data show CDR1 as SEHNR and CDR2 as FQNEAQ (reference sequence). V lost 7 bases to trimming and J lost 3 bases; unmatched junction nucleotides: 12. There are 15 residues in the CDR3. The CDR3 nucleotides are TGTGCCAGCACCCTCGCTGGGGGGGGGAGCTACGAGCAGTACGTC. It yields the protein CASTLAGGGSYEQYV.

This clonotype has more than one count but fewer than ten. The CDR3 nucleotides are TGCGCCAGCAGCTTGTTGGCCAATGAGCAGTTCTTC. Translated: CASSLLANEQFF. The chain uses TRBV5-1 and TRBJ2-1; D unclear. V was shortened by 1 base and J by 6 bases, with 5 bases between the two germline ends. Germline V gene lookup returns CDR1 SGHRS and CDR2 YFSETQ. CDR3 length equals 12 residues.

The table lists this clonotype with a few counts. The rearrangement uses TRBV12-5 and TRBJ2-7, with 9 bases fitting TRBD2. The J segment lost 4 bases and the V segment lost 1 base, leaving 8 bases of the junction unmatched. Germline CDR1 reads LGHNT; CDR2 reads FRNRAP. The CDR3 extends over 16 amino acids. In DNA, the CDR3 is TGTGCTAGTGGTTTGGCCCTAGCGGGGAAGCTGTACGAGCAGTACTTC. Its protein product is CASGLALAGKLYEQYF.

V and J are TRBV4-1 and TRBJ2-5; TRBD2 might be the D (6 bases). Germline V gene data show CDR1 as MGHRA and CDR2 as YSYEKL. The CDR3 is 15 amino acids. Trimming cost V 4 bases and J 5 bases, with 17 bases left between them. This CDR3 reads CASSRQTGDGETQYF. The CDR3 DNA reads as TGCGCCAGCAGCCGCCAAACGGGGGACGGGGAGACCCAGTACTTC.

The sample holds many counts of this clonotype. This sequence joins TRBV7-9 and TRBJ2-1; D may be TRBD2 (6 bases). The CDR3 consists of 17 residues. CDR1 and CDR2 (germline): SEHNR, FQNEAQ (reference sequence). Trimming removed 5 bases at V and 10 bases at J, with 27 bases between. DNA for the CDR3: TGTGCCAGCAGCCACCATACTACCGGGACTTCTGGAGGGGAGCAGTTCTTC. Amino acids: CASSHHTTGTSGGEQFF. The full variable domain, with the rest looked up from reference TRBV7-9 and TRBJ2-1, is DTGVSQNPRHKITKRGQNVTFRCDPISEHNRLYWYRQTLGQGPEFLTYFQNEAQLEKSRLLSDRFSAERPKGSFSTLEIQRTEQGDSAMYLCASSHHTTGTSGGEQFFGPGTRLTVL.

In its sample, this clonotype was seen many times. V is TRBV6-5 and J is TRBJ1-2, with 8 bases lining up with TRBD1. The CDR3 has 18 amino acids. Per the germline V gene, CDR1 is MNHEY and CDR2 is SVGAGI. V trimming: 3 bases; J trimming: 7 bases; junction bases outside the gene matches: 19. The CDR3 DNA reads TGTGCCAGCAGTTATACACGGACAGGGATGGGACGTTTGGGTGGCTACACCTTC. This encodes CASSYTRTGMGRLGGYTF.

The rearrangement joins TRBV29-1 to TRBJ1-1, with D hard to call. This CDR3 has 11 amino acids. Germline CDR1 is SQVTM and CDR2 is ANQGSEA. The V and J ends lost 7 bases and 1 base respectively, with 7 bases between them. The CDR3 DNA follows: TGCAGCGGGGTGGGGAACACTGAAGCTTTCTTT. Encoded protein: CSGVGNTEAFF.

The V and J genes are TRBV6-2 or TRBV6-3 and TRBJ1-6; maybe TRBD1 (5 bases). The CDR3 has 19 amino acids. Germline lookup yields CDR1 MNHEY and CDR2 SVGEGT. The germline V and J ends were trimmed by 0 bases and 2 bases, with 17 bases remaining between them. The CDR3 nucleotides read TGTGCCAGCAGTTACTCCAGACTGACAGAGGTCGCCTATAATTCACCCCTCCACTTT. The encoded protein is CASSYSRLTEVAYNSPLHF.

V gene TRBV20-1 combines with J gene TRBJ2-7; no firm D call. With 1 base removed from V and 0 bases from J, the gap between germline ends came to 10 bases. CDR1 and CDR2 (germline): DFQATT, SNEGSKA (reference sequence). The CDR3 is 14 amino acids. CDR3: CSARGWGSSYEQYF. CDR3 bases: TGCAGTGCTAGAGGCTGGGGAAGCTCCTACGAGCAGTACTTC.

In DNA form, the CDR3 reads TGTGCCAGCAGTGCGGAGAACACTGAAGCTTTCTTT. Amino acid sequence: CASSAENTEAFF. V gene TRBV12-3 or TRBV12-4 combines with J gene TRBJ1-1; D is ambiguous. Deletions cut 5 bases from V and 1 base from J, with 5 bases between. The CDR3 has 12 residues.

This clonotype was counted a few times. The rearrangement uses TRBV7-3 and TRBJ1-1; D is unresolved. Germline V lookup: CDR1 SGHTA, CDR2 FQGTGA. Trimming shortened V by 0 bases and J by 3 bases, and 8 bases separated the two germline ends. This CDR3 contains 14 residues. This chain's CDR3 is CASSLTPGDTEAFF. In DNA, the CDR3 is TGTGCCAGCAGCTTAACACCCGGGGACACTGAAGCTTTCTTT.

The genes are TRBV29-1 and TRBJ2-1, with D possibly TRBD2 on 6 matching bases. The CDR3 is 15 residues long. Germline CDR1 SQVTM, CDR2 ANQGSEA. V dropped 5 bases and J dropped 1 base, with 15 bases sitting between them. The CDR3 nucleotides read TGCAGCGTTCAGACTCTAGCGTCGTCCTACAATGAGCAGTTCTTC. Translated: CSVQTLASSYNEQFF.

This clonotype was detected only a few times. The J gene is TRBJ2-7, the V gene TRBV4-3; either TRBD1 or TRBD2 may fit D (5 bases each). The CDR3 spans 13 residues. Germline V gene lookup returns CDR1 LGHNA and CDR2 YSLEER. V lost 0 bases and J 3 bases, leaving 6 bases between the germline ends. The CDR3 loop is CASSQDGGYEQYF. The CDR3 DNA reads as TGCGCCAGCAGCCAAGATGGGGGCTACGAGCAGTACTTC.

The V and J genes are TRBV7-9 and TRBJ1-2; TRBD1 is a possible D gene (5 bases). Trimming pared 5 bases from V and 8 bases from J, leaving 24 bases between. CDR1 and CDR2 from the germline V gene are SEHNR and FQNEAQ (reference sequence). The CDR3 sequence is 16 residues long. CDR3 in amino acids: CASSPLTGLRAGGYTF. The CDR3 nucleotides are TGTGCCAGCAGCCCCCTAACGGGACTCCGGGCAGGGGGCTACACCTTC.

This clonotype was observed at least ten times. The chain employs TRBV4-1 and TRBJ2-3; tentative D call: TRBD2 (6 bases). This CDR3 spans 15 amino acids. CDR1 and CDR2 (germline): MGHRA, YSYEKL. V lost 2 bases, J lost 6 bases, and 15 bases lay in between. This CDR3 reads CASSQRWVGGDTQYF. In DNA form, the CDR3 reads TGCGCCAGCAGCCAACGGTGGGTTGGAGGGGATACGCAGTATTTT.

In this sample, this clonotype turned up many times. The chain has TRBV19 and TRBJ2-7, with D perhaps TRBD2 (6 bases). The CDR3 is made up of 15 amino acids. Trimming took 8 bases from V and 4 from J, leaving 21 bases between them. Looked up from germline, CDR1 is LNHDA and CDR2 is SQIVND (reference sequence). DNA of the CDR3: TGTGCCAGTTCTTGGGGGGACCCCCGTGAATACGAGCAGTACTTC. It translates to CASSWGDPREYEQYF. The whole variable domain, remainder taken from reference TRBV19 and TRBJ2-7, is DGGITQSPKYLFRKEGQNVTLSCEQNLNHDAMYWYRQDPGQGLRLIYYSQIVNDFQKGDIAEGYSVSREKKESFPLTVTSAQKNPTAFYLCASSWGDPREYEQYFGPGTRLTVT.

V and J are TRBV15 and TRBJ1-2, with TRBD1 matching 8 bases. The CDR3 has 16 amino acids. Germline CDR1 LNHNV, CDR2 YYDKDF (reference sequence). V was clipped by 3 bases and J by 1 base; unmatched bases: 7. The CDR3 DNA reads as TGTGCCACCAGCAGCGGGACAGGCTATGGTAACTATGGCTACACCTTC. Protein sequence: CATSSGTGYGNYGYTF.

This chain uses TRBV12-3 or TRBV12-4 with TRBJ1-5, with unresolved D. V shed 1 base and J shed 2 bases, with 12 bases lying between them. The CDR3 contains 16 residues. The CDR3 DNA reads TGTGCCAGCAGTTTAGATCGGATCGCCGGCAATCAGCCCCAGCATTTT. Translation gives CASSLDRIAGNQPQHF.

This clonotype has just a few counts. The rearrangement joins TRBV7-9 to TRBJ1-5, with D possibly TRBD1 on 5 matching bases. This CDR3 is 12 amino acids long. Germline V gene sequence: CDR1 SEHNR, CDR2 FQNEAQ (reference sequence). V was shortened by 5 bases and J by 5 bases, with 7 bases between the two germline ends. The CDR3, as DNA: TGTGCCAGCAGCACCAGGGATCAGCCCCAGCATTTT. It encodes CASSTRDQPQHF. The variable domain in full, completed from reference TRBV7-9 and TRBJ1-5, reads DTGVSQNPRHKITKRGQNVTFRCDPISEHNRLYWYRQTLGQGPEFLTYFQNEAQLEKSRLLSDRFSAERPKGSFSTLEIQRTEQGDSAMYLCASSTRDQPQHFGDGTRLSIL.

The table lists this clonotype with a few counts. For the CDR3, the DNA is TGTGCCACCAGCAGAGATCGGGGATCACAGCCCCAGCATTTT. It is translated as CATSRDRGSQPQHF. The gene calls are TRBV15 and TRBJ1-5; no clear D gene. This CDR3 is built from 14 residues. The V end was cut by 0 bases, the J end by 7 bases, with 10 bases between. Germline values: CDR1 LNHNV, CDR2 YYDKDF (reference sequence).